This T cell receptor (delta chain) was obtained from a study of gamma-delta chains in newborns, infants, children. As for the study in general: Microbial exposure reportedly drives polyclonal innate γδ T cell expansion after birth.

TCRdb fed the reads into CATT to redo clone calling. The sample yields about 8,500 delta-chain clones, 3% to 4% seen once. A note on this clone: The sample contains more than one DNA sequence encoding this CDR3.

V lost 3 bases to trimming and J lost 0 bases; unmatched junction nucleotides: 10. The CDR3 extends over 21 amino acids. Germline CDR1 is GEAIGNYY and CDR2 is EKD. This clonotype originated in a child who was a newborn, infant or young child, either healthy, febrile or measles-vaccinated (not recorded which). The V and J genes are TRDV2 and TRDJ3, with 13 bases fitting TRDD3. The specimen sequenced was blood. The CDR3 bases are TGTGCCTGTGACGTACTGGGGGATACGAGCCAGAGCTCCTGGGACACCCGACAGATGTTTTTC. Protein: CACDVLGDTSQSSWDTRQMFF.